This T cell receptor beta chain was observed in a study of T-cell memory formation after mild COVID-19. Study-level points and caveats: Later expanders leaned CD4+, whereas clones that contracted between day 15 and 85 were balanced CD4/CD8. Contracting clones localized mainly to CM and EM when CD4+ and mainly to EMRA when CD8+. The authors left the SARS-CoV-2 specificity of second-wave clones peaking on day 37 unconfirmed.

Using constant-segment primers, 5'RACE produced TCR alpha and TCR beta cDNA libraries carrying sample barcodes and UMIs. Each CDR3 protein gets one entry after TCRdb re-called the 5' RACE reads with MiXCR. The table includes roughly 580,000 distinct CDR3 sequences, roughly 17% detected once. As for this clonotype: Antigen unknown.

The material sequenced was PBMCs or a T cell subset sorted from them (not recorded which). This receptor was identified in an adult woman who had mild COVID-19 (a few samples of this study predate the infection). Cell type and time point are not known.

CDR3 loop: CASSFTSADTQYF. In nucleotides, the CDR3 is TGTGCCAGCAGTTTTACTAGCGCAGATACGCAGTATTTT. The J gene is TRBJ2-3, the V gene TRBV12-3 or TRBV12-4; 7 bases match TRBD2. The CDR3 contains 13 residues. Trimming cost V 3 bases and J 4 bases; bases outside gene matches: 1.